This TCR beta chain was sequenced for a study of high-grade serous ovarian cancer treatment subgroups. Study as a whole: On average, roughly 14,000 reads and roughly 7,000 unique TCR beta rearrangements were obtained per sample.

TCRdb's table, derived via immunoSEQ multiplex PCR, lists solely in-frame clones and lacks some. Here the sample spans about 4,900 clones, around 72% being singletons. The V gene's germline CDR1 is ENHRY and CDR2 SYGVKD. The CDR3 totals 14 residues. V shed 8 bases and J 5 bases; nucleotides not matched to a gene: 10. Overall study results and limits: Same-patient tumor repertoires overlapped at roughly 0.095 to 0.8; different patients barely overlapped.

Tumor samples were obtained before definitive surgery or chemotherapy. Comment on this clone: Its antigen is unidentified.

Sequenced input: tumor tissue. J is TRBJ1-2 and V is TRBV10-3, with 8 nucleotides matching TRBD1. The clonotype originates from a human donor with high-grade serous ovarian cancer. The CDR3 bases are TGTGCCATCTGCCGAGACGACAGGGGTTATGGCTACACCTTC. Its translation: CAICRDDRGYGYTF.